Detailed here is one T cell receptor (beta chain). This clonotype was counted many times. Its specific antigen is unknown. The sample holds no much larger clone one base away, and base qualities are not on file. The sample belongs to a study of T cells after yellow fever vaccination (dated by TCRdb to the late 2010s). A note on the overall study: Libraries from fractions with low cell numbers were prepared with the SMART-Seq v4 Ultra Low Input RNA kit. To follow T-cell clones before and after both primary and booster YFV17D yellow fever vaccination, bulk TCR alpha and beta repertoires underwent longitudinal sequencing. Bulk PBMC replicates and cell subsets were isolated from blood drawn at multiple timepoints before and after both primary and secondary immunization. Two healthy male donors, one aged 18 to 29 and one aged 30 to 40 years, made up the cohort.

Results the study describes overall, beyond this receptor: The secondary T-cell response was found to be weaker but faster than the primary response, with a peak reached on day 5 rather than on day 15. A small share of clonotypes was detected in both CD4 and CD8 compartments, with the overlap likely arising from convergent recombination. Because abundant contaminating clonotypes from the bulk population could be contained in FACS-sorted repertoires, computational filtering was required. The study included only a couple of donors, which limits how far the findings can be generalized. Most clones expanded after primary vaccination were re-detected after the booster (approximately 95% of CD4 and around 86% of CD8), suggesting broad memory maintenance.

This specimen's treatment or condition label, per the study, means: live attenuated yellow fever vaccine strain. A standard Ficoll-Paque protocol was used to isolate PBMCs from peripheral blood. Dynabeads CD4 and CD8 positive selection kits were used to isolate CD4 and CD8 T-cell fractions. RNA was extracted with TriZol from bulk PBMCs, CD4 and CD8 fractions, and dextramer-positive and dextramer-negative fractions. TCR cDNA was synthesized by 5'RACE template switching, through which a universal primer site and unique molecular identifiers were introduced. Priming for cDNA synthesis came from both the TCR alpha and TCR beta constant segments. Libraries were amplified in two PCR steps, with sample barcodes and sequencing adapters added in the second step. Sequencing of libraries was performed on Illumina HiSeq 2500 (2x100 bp) or NovaSeq (2x150 bp). The source study handled its data this way. Demultiplexing of reads and collapsing into UMI consensus sequences were performed with MIGEC, and V(D)J alignment was carried out with MiXCR. Vaccine-responding clonotypes were defined with edgeR using replicate PBMC samples, requiring FDR below 0.01 and a log2 fold change above 5 up to day 15. CD4 or CD8 identity was assigned to each bulk clonotype according to whether the clonotype was present at higher abundance in the sequenced CD4 repertoire or the sequenced CD8 repertoire. Using fastp at Q25 and MiXCR, TCRdb reprocessed the public reads and kept productive beta chains. Rows are combined by CDR3 protein, so each entry shows the most common genes and DNA. V and J calls and clone size were set by TCRdb, not the authors. Counted in this sample were around 63,000 distinct CDR3 sequences; approximately 7.4% of them appeared once. In total, the top ten clones hold roughly a third of the sample.

This specimen consisted of CD8+ T cells sorted from PBMCs, obtained 15 days after the yellow fever booster vaccination. This clonotype was sampled from a man aged 25-45 years who received the YFV17D yellow fever vaccine.

The CDR3 reads CATSSPSGQIDTGELFF. The DNA is as follows: TGTGCCACCAGCAGTCCTTCCGGGCAGATTGACACCGGGGAGCTGTTTTTT. The rearranged segments are TRBV15 and TRBJ2-2; too little of a D gene remains to name it. The CDR3 contains 17 residues, cysteine and phenylalanine counted. The sequence is cut down to CDR3 DNA, 51 bases in frame from base 1. Trimming takes 3 bases from V and 3 bases from J, and the germline ends sit 17 bases apart. For CDR1 and CDR2, the germline V gene (reference sequence) lists LNHNV and YYDKDF.